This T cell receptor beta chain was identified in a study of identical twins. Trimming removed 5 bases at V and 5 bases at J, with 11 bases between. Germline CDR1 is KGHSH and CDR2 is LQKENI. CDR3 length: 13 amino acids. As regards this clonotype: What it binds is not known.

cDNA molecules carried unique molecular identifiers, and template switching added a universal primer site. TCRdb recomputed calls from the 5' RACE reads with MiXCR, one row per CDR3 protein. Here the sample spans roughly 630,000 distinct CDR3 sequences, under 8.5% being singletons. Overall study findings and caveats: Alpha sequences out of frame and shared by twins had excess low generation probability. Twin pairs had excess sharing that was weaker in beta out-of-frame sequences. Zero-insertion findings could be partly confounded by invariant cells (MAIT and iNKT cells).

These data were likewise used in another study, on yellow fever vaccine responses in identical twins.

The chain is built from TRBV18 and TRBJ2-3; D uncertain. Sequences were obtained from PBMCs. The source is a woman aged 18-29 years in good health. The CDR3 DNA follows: TGTGCCAGCTCAGCCTGGAGCGAAGATACGCAGTATTTT. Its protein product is CASSAWSEDTQYF.